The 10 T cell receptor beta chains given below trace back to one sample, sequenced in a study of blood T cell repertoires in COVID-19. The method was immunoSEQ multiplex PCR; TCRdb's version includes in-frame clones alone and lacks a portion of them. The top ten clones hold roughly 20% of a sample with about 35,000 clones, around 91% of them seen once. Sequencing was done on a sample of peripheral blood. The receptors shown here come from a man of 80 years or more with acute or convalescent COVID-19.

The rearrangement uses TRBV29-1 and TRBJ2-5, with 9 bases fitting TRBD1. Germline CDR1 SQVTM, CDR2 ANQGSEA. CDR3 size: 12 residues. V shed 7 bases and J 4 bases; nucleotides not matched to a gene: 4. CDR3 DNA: TGCAGCGGGGACAGGGTGGGAGAGACCCAGTACTTC. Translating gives CSGDRVGETQYF. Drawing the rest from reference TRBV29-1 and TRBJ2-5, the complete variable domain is SAVISQKPSRDICQRGTSLTIQCQVDSQVTMMFWYRQQPGQSLTLIATANQGSEATYESGFVIDKFPISRPNLTFSTLTVSNMSPEDSSIYLCSGDRVGETQYFGPGTRLLVL.

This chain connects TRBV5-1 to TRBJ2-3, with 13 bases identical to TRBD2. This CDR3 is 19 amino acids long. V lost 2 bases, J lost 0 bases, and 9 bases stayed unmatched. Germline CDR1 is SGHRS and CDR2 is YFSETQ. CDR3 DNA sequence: TGCGCCAGCAGCTTTAGGGGACTAGCGGGACGTTTGAGCACAGATACGCAGTATTTT. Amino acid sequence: CASSFRGLAGRLSTDTQYF.

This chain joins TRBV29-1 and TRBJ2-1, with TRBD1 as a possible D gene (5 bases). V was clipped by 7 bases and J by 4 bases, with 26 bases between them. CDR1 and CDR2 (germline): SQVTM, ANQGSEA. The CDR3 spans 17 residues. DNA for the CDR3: TGCAGCGCCCTAACCGACAGCCCGGTCGGCCCATACAATGAGCAGTTCTTC. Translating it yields CSALTDSPVGPYNEQFF.

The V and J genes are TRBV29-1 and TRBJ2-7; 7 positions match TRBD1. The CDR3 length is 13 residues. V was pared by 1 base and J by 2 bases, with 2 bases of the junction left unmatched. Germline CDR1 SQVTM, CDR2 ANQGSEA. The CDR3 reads CSVEGQGTYEQYF. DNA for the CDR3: TGCAGCGTTGAAGGACAGGGAACCTACGAGCAGTACTTC.

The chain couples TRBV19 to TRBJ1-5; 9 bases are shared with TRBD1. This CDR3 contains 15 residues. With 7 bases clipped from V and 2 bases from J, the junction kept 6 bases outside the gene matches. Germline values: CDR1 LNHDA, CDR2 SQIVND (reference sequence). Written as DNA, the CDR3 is TGTGCCAGTAAAGGGGACAGGGCTGGCAATCAGCCCCAGCATTTT. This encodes CASKGDRAGNQPQHF.

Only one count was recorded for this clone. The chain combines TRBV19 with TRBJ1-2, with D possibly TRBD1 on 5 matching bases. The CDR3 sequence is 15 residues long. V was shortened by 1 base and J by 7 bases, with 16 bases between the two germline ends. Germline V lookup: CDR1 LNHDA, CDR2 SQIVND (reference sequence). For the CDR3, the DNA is TGTGCCAGTAGTATAGCAGACAGCATACGTCGTGGCTACACCTTC. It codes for CASSIADSIRRGYTF.

CDR3 sequence: CASRRTGTGELFF. CDR3 sequence (DNA): TGTGCCAGCAGACGGACAGGCACCGGGGAGCTGTTTTTT. The V gene is TRBV12-3 or TRBV12-4, the J gene TRBJ2-2; 7 bases are a match to TRBD1. V lost 6 bases and J lost 4; bases outside the gene matches: 2. The CDR3 length is 13 residues.

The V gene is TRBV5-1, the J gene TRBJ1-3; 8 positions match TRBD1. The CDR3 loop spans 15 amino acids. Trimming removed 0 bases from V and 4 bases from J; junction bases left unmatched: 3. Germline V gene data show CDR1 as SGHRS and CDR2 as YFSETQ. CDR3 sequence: CASSLDRGVGNTIYF. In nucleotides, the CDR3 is TGCGCCAGCAGCTTGGACAGGGGGGTCGGAAACACCATATATTTT.

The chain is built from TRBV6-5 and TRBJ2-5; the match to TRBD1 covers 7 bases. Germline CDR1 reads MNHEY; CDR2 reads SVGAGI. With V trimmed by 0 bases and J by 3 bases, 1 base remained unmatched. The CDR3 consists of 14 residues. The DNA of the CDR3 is TGTGCCAGCAGTTACTCGACAGGGAAAGAGACCCAGTACTTC. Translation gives CASSYSTGKETQYF.

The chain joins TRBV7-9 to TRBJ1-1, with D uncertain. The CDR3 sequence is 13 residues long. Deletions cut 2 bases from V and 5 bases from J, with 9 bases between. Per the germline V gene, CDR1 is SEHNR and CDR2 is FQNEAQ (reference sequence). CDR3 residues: CASSLLERTEAFF. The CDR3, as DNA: TGTGCCAGCAGCTTATTGGAGAGGACTGAAGCTTTCTTT.